This T cell receptor (beta chain) emerged from a study of Graves' ophthalmopathy and Graves' hyperthyroidism. The study's findings and limits: Prediction of ophthalmopathy progression reached roughly 64% sensitivity and under 80% specificity.

Patients were left out if they had other autoimmune diseases, uncontrolled infections, pregnancy or lactation. Orbital computed tomography, thyroid ultrasound, TRAb, serum thyroxine and clinical symptoms formed the basis of diagnosis. A volume of 8 to 10 ml of fresh peripheral blood supplied the PBMCs. About this clonotype: Its antigen is currently unknown.

Per germline, CDR1 DFQATT and CDR2 SNEGSKA (reference sequence). V lost 5 bases and J lost 5; bases outside the gene matches: 7. The CDR3 totals 13 residues. Amplification of the TCR beta CDR3 regions used RNA transcripts (as template). Scientists carried out first-round RT-PCR using HTBI primers and then a second-round multiplex PCR. TCRdb independently ran MiXCR on the multiplex PCR reads; one entry per CDR3 protein. Of about 240,000 distinct CDR3 sequences in the sample, approximately 42% were seen once. The chain is built from TRBV20-1 and TRBJ1-2; 8 bases align to TRBD1. The sequence was collected from an adult man with Graves' ophthalmopathy. Material: peripheral blood. Here the CDR3 DNA reads TGCAGTGCTCGCCAACAGGGGGTTTATGGCTACACCTTC. This translates into CSARQQGVYGYTF.